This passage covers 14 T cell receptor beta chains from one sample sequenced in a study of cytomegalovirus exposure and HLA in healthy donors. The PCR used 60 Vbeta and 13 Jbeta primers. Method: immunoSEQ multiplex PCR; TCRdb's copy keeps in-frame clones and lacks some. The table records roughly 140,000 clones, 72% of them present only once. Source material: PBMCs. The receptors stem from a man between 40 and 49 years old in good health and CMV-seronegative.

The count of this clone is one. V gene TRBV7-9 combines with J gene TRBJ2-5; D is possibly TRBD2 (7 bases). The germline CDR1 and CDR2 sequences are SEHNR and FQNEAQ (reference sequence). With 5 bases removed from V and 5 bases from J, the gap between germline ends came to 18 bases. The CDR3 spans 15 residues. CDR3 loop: CASSLGGGSPETQYF. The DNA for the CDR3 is TGTGCCAGCAGCCTGGGAGGGGGGAGCCCGGAGACCCAGTACTTC.

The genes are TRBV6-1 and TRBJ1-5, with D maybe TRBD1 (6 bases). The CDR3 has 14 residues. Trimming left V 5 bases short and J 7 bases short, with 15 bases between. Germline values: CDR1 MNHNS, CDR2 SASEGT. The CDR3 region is CASSSTGGGQPQHF. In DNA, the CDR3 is TGTGCCAGCAGTTCGACAGGAGGTGGGCAGCCCCAGCATTTT.

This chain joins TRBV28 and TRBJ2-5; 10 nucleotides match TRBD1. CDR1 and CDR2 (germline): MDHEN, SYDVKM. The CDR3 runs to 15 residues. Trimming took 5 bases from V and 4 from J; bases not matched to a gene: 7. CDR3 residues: CASSLDRGPGETQYF. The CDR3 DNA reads TGTGCCAGCAGTCTCGACAGGGGGCCGGGAGAGACCCAGTACTTC. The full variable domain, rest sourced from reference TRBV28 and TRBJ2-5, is DVKVTQSSRYLVKRTGEKVFLECVQDMDHENMFWYRQDPGLGLRLIYFSYDVKMKEKGDIPEGYSVSREKKERFSLILESASTNQTSMYLCASSLDRGPGETQYFGPGTRLLVL.

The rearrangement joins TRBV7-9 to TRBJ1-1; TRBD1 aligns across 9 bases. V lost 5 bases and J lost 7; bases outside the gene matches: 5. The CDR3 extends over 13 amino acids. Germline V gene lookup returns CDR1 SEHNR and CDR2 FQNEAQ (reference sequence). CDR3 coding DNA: TGTGCCAGCAGCCAGGGACAGGGTTTTGAAGCTTTCTTT. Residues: CASSQGQGFEAFF.

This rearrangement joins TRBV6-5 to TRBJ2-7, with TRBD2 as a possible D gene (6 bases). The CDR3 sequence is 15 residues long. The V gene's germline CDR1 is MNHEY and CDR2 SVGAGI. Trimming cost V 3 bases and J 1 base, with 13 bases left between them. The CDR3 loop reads CASSYGPGRSYEQYF. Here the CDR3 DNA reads TGTGCCAGCAGTTATGGACCGGGGAGGTCCTACGAGCAGTACTTC.

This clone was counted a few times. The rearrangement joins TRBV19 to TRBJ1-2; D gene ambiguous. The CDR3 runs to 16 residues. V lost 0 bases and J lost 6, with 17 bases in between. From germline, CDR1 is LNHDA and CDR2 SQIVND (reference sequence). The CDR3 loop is CASSIESEPVEDGYTF. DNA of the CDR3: TGTGCCAGTAGTATAGAATCGGAGCCCGTCGAGGATGGCTACACCTTC.

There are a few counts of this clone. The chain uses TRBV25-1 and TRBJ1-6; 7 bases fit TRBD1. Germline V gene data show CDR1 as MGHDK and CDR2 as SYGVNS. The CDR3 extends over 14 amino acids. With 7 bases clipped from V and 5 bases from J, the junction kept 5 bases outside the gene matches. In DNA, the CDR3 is TGTGCCAGCAACAGGGGTCTCGATAATTCACCCCTCCACTTT. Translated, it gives CASNRGLDNSPLHF.

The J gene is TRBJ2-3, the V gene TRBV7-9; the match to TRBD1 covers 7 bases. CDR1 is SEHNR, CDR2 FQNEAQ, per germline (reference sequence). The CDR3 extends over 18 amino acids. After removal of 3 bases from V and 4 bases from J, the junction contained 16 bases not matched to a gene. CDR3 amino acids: CASSFGGDRAGFADTQYF. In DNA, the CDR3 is TGTGCCAGCAGCTTTGGCGGAGACAGGGCTGGGTTCGCAGATACGCAGTATTTT. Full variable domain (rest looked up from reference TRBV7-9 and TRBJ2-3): DTGVSQNPRHKITKRGQNVTFRCDPISEHNRLYWYRQTLGQGPEFLTYFQNEAQLEKSRLLSDRFSAERPKGSFSTLEIQRTEQGDSAMYLCASSFGGDRAGFADTQYFGPGTRLTVL.

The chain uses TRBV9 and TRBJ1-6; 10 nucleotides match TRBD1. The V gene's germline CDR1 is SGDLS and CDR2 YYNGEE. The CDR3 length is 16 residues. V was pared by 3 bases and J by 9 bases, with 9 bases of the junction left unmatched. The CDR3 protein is CASSGKRGTGVSPLHF. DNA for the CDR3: TGTGCCAGCAGCGGGAAAAGAGGGACAGGGGTTTCACCCCTCCACTTT.

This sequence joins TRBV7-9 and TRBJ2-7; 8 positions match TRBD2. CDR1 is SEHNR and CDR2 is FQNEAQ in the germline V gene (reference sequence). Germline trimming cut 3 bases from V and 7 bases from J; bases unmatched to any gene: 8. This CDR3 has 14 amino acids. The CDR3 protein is CASSLSAGGREQYF. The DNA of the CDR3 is TGTGCCAGCAGCTTGTCGGCGGGGGGCAGAGAGCAGTACTTC.

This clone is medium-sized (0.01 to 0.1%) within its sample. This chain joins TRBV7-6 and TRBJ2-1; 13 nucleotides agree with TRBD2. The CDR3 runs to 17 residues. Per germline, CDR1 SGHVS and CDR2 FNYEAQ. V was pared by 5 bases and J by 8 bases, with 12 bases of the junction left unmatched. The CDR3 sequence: CASSTQSGLAGEDEQFF. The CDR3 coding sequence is TGTGCCAGCAGCACCCAATCCGGACTAGCGGGAGAGGATGAGCAGTTCTTC.

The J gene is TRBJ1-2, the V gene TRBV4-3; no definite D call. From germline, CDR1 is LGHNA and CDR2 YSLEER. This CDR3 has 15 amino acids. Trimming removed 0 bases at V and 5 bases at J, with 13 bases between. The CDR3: CASSQEMRRGYGYTF. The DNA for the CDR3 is TGCGCCAGCAGCCAAGAGATGAGGCGCGGGTATGGCTACACCTTC.

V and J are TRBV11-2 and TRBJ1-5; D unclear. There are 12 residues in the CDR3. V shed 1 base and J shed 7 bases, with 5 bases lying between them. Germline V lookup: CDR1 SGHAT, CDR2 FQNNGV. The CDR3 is CASSLGGQPQHF. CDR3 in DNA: TGTGCCAGCAGCTTAGGAGGCCAGCCCCAGCATTTT.

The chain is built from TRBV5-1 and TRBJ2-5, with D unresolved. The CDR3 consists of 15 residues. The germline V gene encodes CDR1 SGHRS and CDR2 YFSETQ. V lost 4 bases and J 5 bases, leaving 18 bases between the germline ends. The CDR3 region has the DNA TGCGCCAGCAGCCTGACTGTGGCGATTTCGGAGACCCAGTACTTC. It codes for CASSLTVAISETQYF. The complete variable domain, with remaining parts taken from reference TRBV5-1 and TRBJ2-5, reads KAGVTQTPRYLIKTRGQQVTLSCSPISGHRSVSWYQQTPGQGLQFLFEYFSETQRNKGNFPGRFSGRQFSNSRSEMNVSTLELGDSALYLCASSLTVAISETQYFGPGTRLLVL.